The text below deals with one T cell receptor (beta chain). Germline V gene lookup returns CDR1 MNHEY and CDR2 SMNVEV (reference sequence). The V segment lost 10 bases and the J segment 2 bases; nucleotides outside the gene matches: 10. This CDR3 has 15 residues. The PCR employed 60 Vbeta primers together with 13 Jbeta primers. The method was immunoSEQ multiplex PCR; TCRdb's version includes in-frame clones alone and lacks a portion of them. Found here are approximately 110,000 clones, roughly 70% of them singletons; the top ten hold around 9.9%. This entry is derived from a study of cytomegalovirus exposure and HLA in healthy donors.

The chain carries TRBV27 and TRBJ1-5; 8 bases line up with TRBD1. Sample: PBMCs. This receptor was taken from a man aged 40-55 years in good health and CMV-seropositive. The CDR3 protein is CATPDRGGGNQPQHF. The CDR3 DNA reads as TGTGCCACCCCTGACAGGGGAGGAGGCAATCAGCCCCAGCATTTT.